This passage covers 10 T cell receptor beta chains from one sample sequenced in a study of cytomegalovirus exposure and HLA in healthy donors. Use of 60 Vbeta and 13 Jbeta primers characterized the PCR. Only in-frame clones appear in the TCRdb table, and some are missing; sequencing was by immunoSEQ multiplex PCR. The data show 90,000 to 100,000 clones, roughly four fifths seen once. Sequenced sample: PBMCs. The receptors were sampled from a female donor in good health and CMV-seronegative.

The chain carries TRBV19 and TRBJ2-2; no clear D. Germline V lookup: CDR1 LNHDA, CDR2 SQIVND (reference sequence). The CDR3 runs 12 residues. The V end lost 11 bases, the J end lost 4 bases, and 11 bases lay between the germline ends. The CDR3 sequence: CASRRSTGELFF. The CDR3, as DNA: TGTGCCTCAAGGCGGAGCACCGGGGAGCTGTTTTTT.

The J gene is TRBJ1-5, the V gene TRBV5-1; D is possibly TRBD1 (6 bases). V lost 0 bases to trimming and J lost 5 bases, with 12 bases between them. Germline assignment: CDR1 SGHRS and CDR2 YFSETQ. There are 15 residues in the CDR3. The CDR3 sequence: CASSLEGQHHQPQHF. As DNA, the CDR3 is TGCGCCAGCAGCTTGGAGGGACAACACCATCAGCCCCAGCATTTT.

V gene TRBV5-4 combines with J gene TRBJ1-1, with 8 bases aligning to TRBD1. The V gene end was trimmed by 4 bases and the J gene end by 2 bases; junction bases not matched to a gene: 4. The CDR3 loop spans 14 amino acids. Germline values: CDR1 SGHNT, CDR2 YYREEE (reference sequence). CDR3 bases: TGTGCCAGCAGCCGGGGACAGGCTAACACTGAAGCTTTCTTT. Its translation: CASSRGQANTEAFF.

The chain has TRBV5-8 and TRBJ1-5, with a possible D match to TRBD1 (6 bases). CDR1 and CDR2 (germline): SGHTS, YDEGEE. The CDR3 has 16 residues. V was pared by 4 bases and J by 2 bases, with 16 bases between. CDR3 amino acids: CASSTPYRARNQPQHF. DNA of the CDR3: TGTGCCAGCAGCACCCCTTACAGGGCCCGCAATCAGCCCCAGCATTTT.

The J gene is TRBJ2-1, the V gene TRBV21-1; TRBD1 was called by the table and not checked on the DNA. TRBV21-1 represents a pseudogene. The CDR3 totals 13 residues. The CDR3: CASSTARWNEQFF. Here the CDR3 DNA reads TGTGCCAGCAGCACCGCCAGGTGGAATGAGCAGTTCTTC.

The rearrangement joins TRBV21-1 to TRBJ1-2. TRBV21-1 is a documented pseudogene. This CDR3 spans 14 amino acids. The CDR3 nucleotides read TGTGCCAGCAGCAAAGAGAGAGAAAACTATGGCTACACCTTC. Translating it yields CASSKERENYGYTF.

The chain links TRBV7-9 to TRBJ1-4; 7 nucleotides match TRBD1. The CDR3 runs to 14 residues. V dropped 2 bases and J dropped 5; count of bases not matched to a gene: 2. Germline values: CDR1 SEHNR, CDR2 FQNEAQ (reference sequence). CDR3 bases: TGTGCCAGCAGCTTAAGACAGGGAAATGAAAAACTGTTTTTT. It translates to CASSLRQGNEKLFF.

As concerns this clone: The same CDR3 also results from other DNA sequences found in this sample. The chain employs TRBV29-1 and TRBJ1-4; the match to TRBD1 covers 8 bases. This CDR3 has 13 residues. Germline CDR1 SQVTM, CDR2 ANQGSEA. CDR3 in amino acids: CSALGQGLGKLFF. CDR3 nucleotide sequence: TGCAGTGCCCTCGGACAGGGCTTGGGAAAACTGTTTTTT.

V gene TRBV6-5 combines with J gene TRBJ1-1, with D perhaps matching TRBD1 (5 bases). There are 15 residues in the CDR3. The germline V and J ends were trimmed by 8 bases and 3 bases, with 19 bases remaining between them. Germline values: CDR1 MNHEY, CDR2 SVGAGI. Written as DNA, the CDR3 is TGTGCCAGCGGGGATTGGGGCCGCCAGGACACTGAAGCTTTCTTT. Its protein is CASGDWGRQDTEAFF.

The chain links TRBV4-3 to TRBJ2-2; TRBD2 matches 9 bases. V lost 0 bases, J lost 5 bases, and 10 bases stayed unmatched. This CDR3 spans 18 amino acids. The germline V gene encodes CDR1 LGHNA and CDR2 YSLEER. The CDR3 loop reads CASSQDIPWREGTGELFF. The CDR3 DNA sequence: TGCGCCAGCAGCCAAGATATCCCCTGGCGGGAGGGGACCGGGGAGCTGTTTTTT.